A single sample is the source of the 8 T cell receptor beta chains below, sequenced in a study of shared T cell receptors in the human thymus. Measured with immunoSEQ multiplex PCR; TCRdb has only the in-frame clones, and not every one. Of under 700,000 clones detected, approximately 80% appear once; the ten largest clones hold around 0.012%. These data also featured in a second study, about human thymus T cells.

Specimen: thymocytes. These receptors were obtained from a boy younger than two with a congenital heart defect.

This chain uses TRBV9 with TRBJ2-2; no clear D gene. This CDR3 is 15 amino acids long. V was cut by 2 bases and J by 4 bases, with 12 bases left in between. Germline loops: CDR1 SGDLS, CDR2 YYNGEE. The CDR3 is CASSVGRPITGELFF. In DNA, the CDR3 is TGTGCCAGCAGCGTGGGCAGACCAATCACCGGGGAGCTGTTTTTT.

The chain joins TRBV6-5 to TRBJ1-2, with 7 bases aligning to TRBD1. Germline V gene lookup returns CDR1 MNHEY and CDR2 SVGAGI. V gave up 5 bases and J gave up 4 bases; unmatched junction bases: 7. The CDR3 contains 14 residues. The CDR3 coding sequence is TGTGCCAGCAGTACTCTGACAGGGCCCTATGGCTACACCTTC. Residues: CASSTLTGPYGYTF.

This clone was found once. The genes are TRBV4-2 and TRBJ1-2; D might be TRBD1 (6 bases). Trimming cost V 0 bases and J 2 bases, with 22 bases left between them. From germline, CDR1 is LGHNA and CDR2 YNFKEQ. This CDR3 comprises 19 residues. CDR3 bases: TGTGCCAGCAGCCAAGAATTGGATGCGTCGCGGGGGCCCAACTATGGCTACACCTTC. It yields the protein CASSQELDASRGPNYGYTF.

This chain links TRBV5-1 with TRBJ2-1; the D gene is possibly TRBD2 (6 bases). V shed 4 bases and J shed 2 bases, with 13 bases lying between them. Per the germline V gene, CDR1 is SGHRS and CDR2 is YFSETQ. The CDR3 extends over 15 amino acids. As DNA, the CDR3 is TGCGCCAGCAGCCTGCGACTAGTTCCCTACAATGAGCAGTTCTTC. This translates into CASSLRLVPYNEQFF.

The chain joins TRBV21-1 to TRBJ2-7; the D call of TRBD1 is as the table states it, not checked on the DNA. TRBV21-1 is reported as a pseudogene. The CDR3 is made up of 16 amino acids. The CDR3 reads CASSKRGDRDGCEQYF. DNA of the CDR3: TGTGCCAGCAGCAAAAGGGGGGACAGGGATGGTTGTGAGCAGTACTTC.

The rearrangement uses TRBV10-3 and TRBJ2-3; D gene uncertain. Deletions cut 3 bases from V and 1 base from J, with 26 bases between. This CDR3 has 20 amino acids. The germline V gene has CDR1 ENHRY and CDR2 SYGVKD. The CDR3 region has the DNA TGTGCCATCAGTGATAAATGGTGCGAGACTCCCATCCGGGGCACAGATACGCAGTATTTT. Translating gives CAISDKWCETPIRGTDTQYF.

This clone appeared once. V usage is TRBV9 and J usage is TRBJ1-2; D not certain. The CDR3 extends over 10 amino acids. The V gene lost 4 bases and the J gene lost 10 bases, with 8 bases spanning the gap. Germline V gives CDR1 SGDLS, CDR2 YYNGEE. CDR3 residues: CASSPEFYTF. As DNA, the CDR3 is TGTGCCAGCAGCCCTGAGTTCTACACCTTC.

The gene calls are TRBV2 and TRBJ2-3, with a possible D match to TRBD2 (5 bases). This CDR3 has 15 amino acids. The germline gives CDR1 SNHLY, CDR2 FYNNEI. With 4 bases removed from V and 0 bases from J, the gap between germline ends came to 11 bases. This chain's CDR3 is CASSGSDRSTDTQYF. The CDR3 nucleotides are TGTGCCAGCAGTGGTAGCGACCGGAGCACAGATACGCAGTATTTT.